This entry is about one T cell receptor beta chain. This sample stems from a study of blood T cell repertoires in COVID-19. Study context: The United States, Italy and Spain supplied acute and convalescent COVID-19 samples. From T cells, B-cell-depleted T cells, or PBMCs came the material, which was cDNA or gDNA.

Original methodology: Cell counts per sample came from amplifying reference gene primers. Produced via immunoSEQ multiplex PCR; TCRdb's table is partial and in-frame only. V, J and clone size are those of that table, while D and trimming were read from the DNA. Here the sample spans about 250,000 clones, roughly 86% being singletons. This CDR3 spans 12 amino acids. V lost 5 bases, J lost 9 bases, and 8 bases lay in between. Looked up from germline, CDR1 is SNHLY and CDR2 is FYNNEI. Sequencing was performed on peripheral blood. The receptor was derived from a woman between 55 and 75 years old who had recovered from COVID-19. The gene calls are TRBV2 and TRBJ1-6; D unresolved. Here the CDR3 reads CASSPWSSPLHF. CDR3 in DNA: TGTGCCAGCAGTCCCTGGAGTTCACCCCTCCACTTT.